This is a list of T cell receptor beta chains from one sample in a study of shared clonotypes between healthy human individuals. TCRdb's copy holds only in-frame clones and misses some; the assay was immunoSEQ multiplex PCR. Of under 2,500,000 clones in the sample, 95% were seen once. The sequencing input was naive CD4+ T cells sorted from blood. The source is a man aged 18 to 30 in good health. Each CDR3 is given with its conserved first and last residue. A D gene is named only where the DNA matches it firmly. Expanded clones get a size class; other rows say once, few or many, or leave the size out.

>TRBJ2-7|TRBV27|-|-
TGTGCCAGCAGTACGGACCAGGGCTACGAGCAGTACTTC
CASSTDQGYEQYF
>TRBJ2-7|TRBV19|TRBD1|once
TGTGCCAGTAGTATTAATTACAGGGGCTACGAGCAGTACTTC
CASSINYRGYEQYF
>TRBJ1-1|TRBV6-1|-|-
TGTGCCAGCAGTACCACCAGGGGCACTGAAGCTTTCTTT
CASSTTRGTEAFF
>TRBJ1-1|TRBV25-1|-|-
TGTGCCAGCAGCAAACCAGGGACCGGACCGAACACTGAAGCTTTCTTT
CASSKPGTGPNTEAFF
>TRBJ2-2|TRBV7-2|-|-
TGTGCCAGCAGCTTAGCCGGACGGACGAACACCGGGGAGCTGTTTTTT
CASSLAGRTNTGELFF
>TRBJ1-2|TRBV4-3|-|-
TGCGCCAGCAGCCAAGACTGGGGGGCGGGCTATGGCTACACCTTC
CASSQDWGAGYGYTF
>TRBJ2-1|TRBV5-1|-|-
TGCGCCAGCAGCTTGGATGCATCTAGCGCTCGAGGGCGCAATGAGCAGTTCTTC
CASSLDASSARGRNEQFF
>TRBJ2-7|TRBV6-1|-|-
TGTGCCAGCAGAGGGACGGTGGCTAGAACGTACGAGCAGTACTTC
CASRGTVARTYEQYF
>TRBJ2-2|TRBV11-2|-|-
TGTGCCAGCAGCTTCCGACAGGCCACCGGGGAGCTGTTTTTT
CASSFRQATGELFF
>TRBJ2-2|TRBV4-3|TRBD2|-
TGCGCCAGCAGCCTACTAGCGGGAGGGAACACCGGGGAGCTGTTTTTT
CASSLLAGGNTGELFF
>TRBJ1-1|TRBV10-1|TRBD1|-
TGCGCCAGCAGTGACTCAGGGGGCACTGAAGCTTTCTTT
CASSDSGGTEAFF
>TRBJ2-3|TRBV5-1|-|-
TGCGCCAGCAGCTTGGAGGGGGTTTTCGTCTCTTTCGATACGCAGTATTTT
CASSLEGVFVSFDTQYF
>TRBJ2-7|TRBV15|-|once
TGTGCCACCAGCCCAGAGATTGGTATTGTCCACGAGCAGTACTTC
CATSPEIGIVHEQYF
>TRBJ1-1|TRBV6-1|-|-
TGTGCCAGCAAGGCTGACAGGCTCGATACTGAAGCTTTCTTT
CASKADRLDTEAFF
>TRBJ2-7|TRBV5-1|-|-
TGCGCCAGCAGCCCCTTGGCGTCTTTTGAGCAGTACTTC
CASSPLASFEQYF
>TRBJ2-5|TRBV11-3|-|-
TGTGCCAGCAGCCGAGGGGCGGAGACCCAGTACTTC
CASSRGAETQYF
>TRBJ2-1|TRBV7-2|-|-
TGTGCCAGCAGCTTTATCACGGATGAGCAGTTCTTC
CASSFITDEQFF
>TRBJ2-3|TRBV4-1|TRBD2|-
TGCGCCAGCAGCAATCCCTGGGGGGGGGAAAGCACAGATACGCAGTATTTT
CASSNPWGGESTDTQYF
>TRBJ2-5|TRBV4-1|TRBD1|-
TGCGCCAGCAGCCAAGAGGGACAGGGGGCAGGAGAGACCCAGTACTTC
CASSQEGQGAGETQYF
>TRBJ1-1|TRBV9|-|-
TGTGCCAGCAGCGTAGCCCTAATTCCCACTGAAGCTTTCTTT
CASSVALIPTEAFF
>TRBJ1-1|TRBV9|-|once
TGTGCCAGCAGCGTTAGGGACATAAACACTGAAGCTTTCTTT
CASSVRDINTEAFF
>TRBJ1-5|TRBV5-1|TRBD1|-
TGCGCCAGCAGTGATACAGGGGAATACAATCAGCCCCAGCATTTT
CASSDTGEYNQPQHF
>TRBJ1-2|TRBV10-3|TRBD1|-
TGTGCCATCAGTGAGACAGGGGACTATGGCTACACCTTC
CAISETGDYGYTF
>TRBJ2-7|TRBV30|-|-
TGTGCCTGGAGAGCCGAGACGGCAGACGGGCAGTACTTC
CAWRAETADGQYF
>TRBJ1-1|TRBV5-1|TRBD1|-
TGCGCCAGCAGCTTGTCTTCAGGGGGCACTGAAGCTTTCTTT
CASSLSSGGTEAFF
>TRBJ2-5|TRBV6-5|-|-
TGTGCCAGCAGTTACTCGGCAATAGGGGGAGAGACCCAGTACTTC
CASSYSAIGGETQYF
>TRBJ1-1|TRBV5-1|-|-
TGCGCCAGCAGCTTGGGTCCGGAGAACACTGAAGCTTTCTTT
CASSLGPENTEAFF
>TRBJ1-5|TRBV28|TRBD1|-
TGTGCCAGCAGTACAGGGGTGAAGAACAATCAGCCCCAGCATTTT
CASSTGVKNNQPQHF
>TRBJ1-6|TRBV7-2|TRBD1|-
TGTGCCAGCAGCTCTCTTATCAGGGACAGGGGCACACCCCTCCACTTT
CASSSLIRDRGTPLHF
>TRBJ2-7|TRBV7-9|TRBD1|-
TGTGCCAGCAGCCGACAGGGGGCCCACGAGCAGTACTTC
CASSRQGAHEQYF
>TRBJ1-5|TRBV30|TRBD1|-
TGTGCCTGGCGGGACAGGGGGTTCCCATATAGCAATCAGCCCCAGCATTTT
CAWRDRGFPYSNQPQHF
>TRBJ2-5|TRBV11-3|-|-
TGTGCCAGCAGCTTAGGTCGGGGGGCGCAAGAGACCCAGTACTTC
CASSLGRGAQETQYF
>TRBJ2-3|TRBV18|TRBD2|-
TGTGCCAGCTCACCACCGGGACTAGCGGTAGTAGATACGCAGTATTTT
CASSPPGLAVVDTQYF
>TRBJ1-4|TRBV15|-|-
TGTGCCACCAGCAGTTCGGACCTTAATGAAAAACTGTTTTTT
CATSSSDLNEKLFF
>TRBJ1-1|TRBV20-1|-|-
TGCAGTGCGGGTGGTTACACTGAAGCTTTCTTT
CSAGGYTEAFF
>TRBJ2-7|TRBV29-1|-|-
TGCAGCGTTGAAGCTGGCGCAGCCGGGAACTACGAGCAGTACTTC
CSVEAGAAGNYEQYF
>TRBJ2-7|TRBV29-1|TRBD1|-
TGCAGCGCCGTAGACAGGGGGAGCTCCTACGAGCAGTACTTC
CSAVDRGSSYEQYF
>TRBJ1-5|TRBV18|TRBD1|-
TGTGCCAGCTCACTCGACAGGGTCAGCAATCAGCCCCAGCATTTT
CASSLDRVSNQPQHF
>TRBJ2-2|TRBV29-1|TRBD1|-
TGCAGCGTTCAAGGACAGGGGGCTATCGGGGAGCTGTTTTTT
CSVQGQGAIGELFF
>TRBJ2-6|TRBV30|-|-
TGTGCCTTCACCTCTCGGGGGGCGTCGTCTGGGGCCAACGTCCTGACTTTC
CAFTSRGASSGANVLTF
>TRBJ2-7|TRBV5-4|TRBD1|-
TGTGCCAGCAGCGCGGACAGGGGATCGGCCTACGAGCAGTACTTC
CASSADRGSAYEQYF
>TRBJ1-5|TRBV30|-|-
TGTGCCTGGAGTGTAAGGGCAGGAAGCAATCAGCCCCAGCATTTT
CAWSVRAGSNQPQHF
>TRBJ2-7|TRBV5-1|-|-
TGCGCCAGCAGCTTGGATAGCGCCCAGGTCGTCTACGAGCAGTACTTC
CASSLDSAQVVYEQYF
>TRBJ2-7|TRBV4-1|-|-
TGCGCCAGCAGCCGCCCCCAGGGCACCTACGAGCAGTACTTC
CASSRPQGTYEQYF
>TRBJ2-1|TRBV11-2|-|-
TGTGCCAGCCTTCGGGGCACTTACTCCAATGAGCAGTTCTTC
CASLRGTYSNEQFF
>TRBJ2-3|TRBV30|TRBD1|-
TGTGCCCATCGAGGGGGCTACACAGATACGCAGTATTTT
CAHRGGYTDTQYF
>TRBJ1-5|TRBV27|TRBD1|-
TGTGCCAGCAGTTTCTTGGGGGGACAGCAGCATTTT
CASSFLGGQQHF
>TRBJ1-2|TRBV19|-|-
TGTGCCAGTAGTACCGACAGCGTCTCTAACTATGGCTACACCTTC
CASSTDSVSNYGYTF